These 31 T cell receptor beta chains share one sample of origin, sequenced in a study of blood T cell repertoires in COVID-19. The protocol was immunoSEQ multiplex PCR, while the TCRdb copy is restricted to in-frame clones and leaves out a portion. The sample contains some 160,000 clones, 65% to 85% of which appear only once. Sequencing used peripheral blood. The receptor source for this set is a woman aged 70-85 years who had recovered from COVID-19.

This clone occurred a few times. V and J are TRBV6-5 and TRBJ1-2, with TRBD1 as a possible D gene (6 bases). This CDR3 is 14 amino acids long. Germline assignment: CDR1 MNHEY and CDR2 SVGAGI. V dropped 5 bases and J dropped 7 bases, with 17 bases sitting between them. CDR3 loop: CASSPTGLPIGYTF. The CDR3 region has the DNA TGTGCCAGCAGTCCTACAGGGCTCCCGATTGGCTACACCTTC.

The rearrangement links TRBV7-9 to TRBJ1-2; possibly TRBD1 for D (5 bases). Trimming left V 4 bases short and J 4 bases short, with 13 bases between. CDR3 length: 14 residues. Germline V gene sequence: CDR1 SEHNR, CDR2 FQNEAQ (reference sequence). The CDR3 DNA is TGTGCCAGCAGCTCACGCCGGGGGGTCTATGGCTACACCTTC. Protein sequence: CASSSRRGVYGYTF.

V and J are TRBV9 and TRBJ1-1; 7 bases agree with TRBD1. CDR1 is SGDLS, CDR2 YYNGEE, per germline. The CDR3 is 15 residues long. J was trimmed by 1 base and V by 4 bases; bases with no gene match: 7. CDR3 DNA: TGTGCCAGCAGCACCCGACAGGGAGGGAACACTGAAGCTTTCTTT. Protein product: CASSTRQGGNTEAFF. Filled out from reference TRBV9 and TRBJ1-1, the complete variable domain reads DSGVTQTPKHLITATGQRVTLRCSPRSGDLSVYWYQQSLDQGLQFLIQYYNGEERAKGNILERFSAQQFPDLHSELNLSSLELGDSALYFCASSTRQGGNTEAFFGQGTRLTVV.

The genes are TRBV3-1 (or the pseudogene TRBV3-2) and TRBJ1-2; D call uncertain. This CDR3 contains 13 residues. Germline V gives CDR1 LGHDT, CDR2 YNNKEL (reference sequence). The V gene lost 8 bases and the J gene lost 4 bases, with 14 bases spanning the gap. CDR3 sequence: CASSRGRAYGYTF. As DNA, the CDR3 is TGTGCCAGCTCCCGAGGGAGGGCCTATGGCTACACCTTC.

This clone was observed once. The rearrangement uses TRBV19 and TRBJ1-1, with 8 bases fitting TRBD1. Germline trimming cut 6 bases from V and 0 bases from J; bases unmatched to any gene: 9. Germline V lookup: CDR1 LNHDA, CDR2 SQIVND (reference sequence). The CDR3 sequence is 16 residues long. CDR3 DNA sequence: TGTGCCAGTAGCCCTGACAGGGGAGTGGTGAACACTGAAGCTTTCTTT. Translating gives CASSPDRGVVNTEAFF. Combining the CDR3 with reference TRBV19 and TRBJ1-1 gives the whole variable domain DGGITQSPKYLFRKEGQNVTLSCEQNLNHDAMYWYRQDPGQGLRLIYYSQIVNDFQKGDIAEGYSVSREKKESFPLTVTSAQKNPTAFYLCASSPDRGVVNTEAFFGQGTRLTVV.

The chain joins TRBV2 to TRBJ1-1; possible D gene TRBD1, 6 bases. The V and J ends lost 6 bases and 7 bases respectively, with 18 bases between them. The CDR3 totals 14 residues. Germline lookup yields CDR1 SNHLY and CDR2 FYNNEI. For the CDR3, the DNA is TGTGCCAGCAGGGCATGGGACACCTACGGTGAAGCTTTCTTT. This codes for CASRAWDTYGEAFF.

The chain couples TRBV2 to TRBJ1-5, with a possible D match to TRBD1 (6 bases). Trimming took 5 bases from V and 3 from J, leaving 11 bases between them. The germline V gene encodes CDR1 SNHLY and CDR2 FYNNEI. This CDR3 has 14 amino acids. The CDR3 region has the DNA TGTGCCAGCAGTCCTACAGGGTTCAATCAGCCCCAGCATTTT. The encoded protein is CASSPTGFNQPQHF.

This sequence joins TRBV2 and TRBJ2-1; 7 nucleotides match TRBD2. Looked up from germline, CDR1 is SNHLY and CDR2 is FYNNEI. J was trimmed by 1 base and V by 11 bases; bases with no gene match: 8. The CDR3 spans 14 residues. The CDR3 region is CARKSGESYNEQFF. DNA for the CDR3: TGTGCCCGGAAGAGCGGGGAGTCCTACAATGAGCAGTTCTTC. Complete variable domain (other parts from reference TRBV2 and TRBJ2-1): EPEVTQTPSHQVTQMGQEVILRCVPISNHLYFYWYRQILGQKVEFLVSFYNNEISEKSEIFDDQFSVERPDGSNFTLKIRSTKLEDSAMYFCARKSGESYNEQFFGPGTRLTVL.

J is TRBJ2-5 and V is TRBV18, with D perhaps TRBD2 (7 bases). The CDR3 has 15 amino acids. Germline CDR1 and CDR2: KGHSH and LQKENI. V was cut by 2 bases and J by 5 bases, with 15 bases left in between. CDR3 sequence reads: CASSPTRGAGETQYF. CDR3 DNA sequence: TGTGCCAGCTCACCAACTCGGGGGGCCGGCGAGACCCAGTACTTC.

This rearrangement joins TRBV6-5 to TRBJ1-1; D gene uncertain. V was shortened by 8 bases and J by 2 bases, with 9 bases between the two germline ends. The germline CDR1 and CDR2 sequences are MNHEY and SVGAGI. CDR3 length: 12 residues. The CDR3 coding sequence is TGTGCCAGCGTCGGTCCAAACACTGAAGCTTTCTTT. Protein product: CASVGPNTEAFF.

This chain uses TRBV7-8 with TRBJ2-7, with D possibly being TRBD1 (5 bases). The V and J ends lost 5 bases and 3 bases respectively, with 8 bases between them. The V gene's germline CDR1 is SGHVS and CDR2 FQNEAQ. CDR3 size: 12 residues. As DNA, the CDR3 is TGTGCCAGCAGCCACCAGGGCTACGAGCAGTACTTC. Its translation is CASSHQGYEQYF.

The V gene is TRBV7-8, the J gene TRBJ1-2, with 7 nucleotides matching TRBD1. CDR1 and CDR2 from the germline V gene are SGHVS and FQNEAQ. The length of the CDR3 is 14 residues. Losses at the gene ends were 4 bases for V and 4 bases for J; bases not matched to a gene: 6. The CDR3 protein is CASSSKTGLYGYTF. The CDR3 bases are TGTGCCAGCAGCTCCAAGACAGGGCTCTATGGCTACACCTTC.

The J gene is TRBJ1-2, the V gene TRBV27; weak D call: TRBD1 (6 bases). Germline V CDR1 and CDR2: MNHEY, SMNVEV (reference sequence). The length of the CDR3 is 14 residues. The ends were cut back, 6 bases at V and 6 bases at J, with 17 bases in the middle. CDR3 sequence: CASSLGEGGDGYTF. DNA for the CDR3: TGTGCCAGCAGCCTGGGGGAGGGGGGAGATGGCTACACCTTC.

In nucleotides, the CDR3 is TGTGCCAGCAGTTGGGGGCCACCCGGGACCCAGTACTTC. Translation: CASSWGPPGTQYF. The chain uses TRBV27 and TRBJ2-5; tentatively, D is TRBD1 (6 bases). There are 13 residues in the CDR3. Trimming took off 4 bases at V and 7 bases at J, with 13 bases between the two ends. In germline, CDR1 is MNHEY, CDR2 SMNVEV (reference sequence).

The chain links TRBV21-1 to TRBJ2-5; the D call in the table, TRBD2, was not verified against the DNA. TRBV21-1 is a pseudogene. This CDR3 comprises 16 residues. The CDR3 sequence: CASSKGETSGEETQYF. The CDR3 coding sequence is TGTGCCAGCAGCAAAGGGGAGACTAGCGGGGAAGAGACCCAGTACTTC.

This chain joins TRBV20-1 and TRBJ2-3, with TRBD2 matching 9 bases. Germline V lookup: CDR1 DFQATT, CDR2 SNEGSKA (reference sequence). CDR3 length equals 15 residues. V dropped 3 bases and J dropped 2; count of bases not matched to a gene: 6. DNA for the CDR3: TGCAGTGCTAGTGGCGCGGGGGGGACCACAGATACGCAGTATTTT. This codes for CSASGAGGTTDTQYF.

The chain recombines TRBV20-1 with TRBJ2-5, with D tentatively TRBD2 (6 bases). The CDR3 loop spans 11 amino acids. Germline CDR1 and CDR2: DFQATT and SNEGSKA (reference sequence). CDR3 sequence reads: CSLPRGETQYF. The CDR3 nucleotides read TGCAGCCTCCCCCGGGGGGAGACCCAGTACTTC.

To note about this clone: The germline gene is not matched at one end of the junction; a read error may be the cause. This rearrangement joins TRBV2 to TRBJ1-1, with D perhaps TRBD1 (5 bases). This CDR3 is built from 14 residues. The germline CDR1 and CDR2 sequences are SNHLY and FYNNEI. This chain's CDR3 is CASREGTAGTEAFF. The CDR3 DNA sequence: TGTGCCAGCAGAGAAGGGACTGCCGGTACTGAAGCTTTCTTT.

The chain uses TRBV30 and TRBJ1-6, with a possible D match to TRBD1 (6 bases). Trimming removed 0 bases from V and 1 base from J, with 10 bases in between. From germline, CDR1 is GTSNPN and CDR2 SVGIG (reference sequence). The CDR3 loop spans 16 amino acids. This CDR3 is CAWSVGGWSYNSPLHF. DNA of the CDR3: TGTGCCTGGAGTGTAGGGGGTTGGTCCTATAATTCACCCCTCCACTTT.

This clone occurred once. The chain has TRBV5-1 and TRBJ1-4; D uncertain. Germline loops: CDR1 SGHRS, CDR2 YFSETQ. V was clipped by 4 bases and J by 8 bases, with 12 bases between them. The CDR3 runs to 13 residues. DNA of the CDR3: TGCGCCAGCAGCCTGGGCGGGAGGGAAAAACTGTTTTTT. Translation gives CASSLGGREKLFF.

This clone came up once. This sequence joins TRBV2 and TRBJ2-1, with 10 bases fitting TRBD2. Germline CDR1 and CDR2: SNHLY and FYNNEI. With V trimmed by 4 bases and J by 6 bases, 3 bases remained unmatched. This CDR3 spans 14 amino acids. DNA of the CDR3: TGTGCCAGCAGTGGCCTAGCGGGAGCCAATGAGCAGTTCTTC. This translates into CASSGLAGANEQFF.

This clone was recorded only once. The chain carries TRBV30 and TRBJ2-7; D might be TRBD2 (5 bases). Germline CDR1 GTSNPN, CDR2 SVGIG (reference sequence). V lost 5 bases to trimming and J lost 11 bases, with 16 bases between them. The CDR3 extends over 11 amino acids. CDR3 protein: CAWGSSIQEYF. DNA for the CDR3: TGTGCCTGGGGGAGCAGTATCCAGGAGTACTTC.

V usage is TRBV28 and J usage is TRBJ2-7; D not certain. The germline V and J ends were trimmed by 1 base and 2 bases, with 6 bases remaining between them. The CDR3 loop spans 13 amino acids. Per the germline V gene, CDR1 is MDHEN and CDR2 is SYDVKM. CDR3: CASSLLAPYEQYF. DNA for the CDR3: TGTGCCAGCAGTTTATTGGCCCCCTACGAGCAGTACTTC.

This chain uses TRBV20-1 with TRBJ1-5, with D perhaps TRBD1 (6 bases). CDR3 length equals 15 residues. V lost 3 bases and J lost 0, with 12 bases in between. Germline V CDR1 and CDR2: DFQATT, SNEGSKA (reference sequence). This CDR3 reads CSASRGALSNQPQHF. The CDR3 DNA follows: TGCAGTGCTAGTCGGGGGGCCCTTAGCAATCAGCCCCAGCATTTT.

This sequence joins TRBV28 and TRBJ2-3; 10 positions match TRBD2. Germline values: CDR1 MDHEN, CDR2 SYDVKM. The CDR3 length is 15 residues. Trimming removed 7 bases from V and 6 bases from J; junction bases left unmatched: 10. CDR3 loop: CASTSPSGSPDTQYF. In DNA form, the CDR3 reads TGTGCCAGCACTTCCCCTAGCGGGAGCCCCGATACGCAGTATTTT.

The chain employs TRBV7-2 and TRBJ2-7, with a possible D match to TRBD2 (5 bases). The V and J ends lost 5 bases and 3 bases respectively, with 17 bases between them. This CDR3 contains 15 residues. Germline CDR1 SGHTA, CDR2 FQGNSA. The CDR3 nucleotides are TGTGCCAGCAGCCGGGGAGCTAACCGAGTCTACGAGCAGTACTTC. This translates into CASSRGANRVYEQYF.

The CDR3 coding sequence is TGTGCCAGCTCTCCCGACAGGGGGGCTTCCTATGGCTACACCTTC. It specifies CASSPDRGASYGYTF. V and J are TRBV18 and TRBJ1-2; 9 bases align to TRBD1. The V and J ends lost 6 bases and 4 bases, in that order; junction bases with no gene match: 9. The CDR3 is made up of 15 amino acids. CDR1 is KGHSH, CDR2 LQKENI, per germline. Full variable domain (missing parts from reference TRBV18 and TRBJ1-2): NAGVMQNPRHLVRRRGQEARLRCSPMKGHSHVYWYRQLPEEGLKFMVYLQKENIIDESGMPKERFSAEFPKEGPSILRIQQVVRGDSAAYFCASSPDRGASYGYTFGSGTRLTVV.

This sequence joins TRBV18 and TRBJ1-3; D possibly corresponds to TRBD1 (5 bases). The CDR3 has 14 residues. From germline, CDR1 is KGHSH and CDR2 LQKENI. Trimming removed 3 bases at V and 2 bases at J, with 8 bases between. The CDR3 here is CASSPRDPGNTIYF. The CDR3 DNA is TGTGCCAGCTCACCCAGGGATCCTGGAAACACCATATATTTT.

The genes are TRBV6-6 and TRBJ1-1; 8 nucleotides match TRBD1. CDR3 length equals 13 residues. The trim removed 6 bases at V and 7 bases at J, leaving 7 bases unmatched. The germline CDR1 and CDR2 sequences are MNHNY and SVGAGI (reference sequence). CDR3 sequence: CASSAPTGVEAFF. The CDR3 nucleotides read TGTGCCAGCAGCGCCCCGACAGGGGTTGAAGCTTTCTTT.

The chain couples TRBV18 to TRBJ1-4; TRBD1 is a possible D gene (5 bases). The CDR3 is made up of 15 amino acids. The germline V gene encodes CDR1 KGHSH and CDR2 LQKENI. Trimming shortened V by 0 bases and J by 5 bases, and 10 bases separated the two germline ends. This CDR3 reads CASSPPGTGNEKLFF. The CDR3 DNA follows: TGTGCCAGCTCACCACCGGGTACAGGAAATGAAAAACTGTTTTTT. The variable domain in full, completed from reference TRBV18 and TRBJ1-4, reads NAGVMQNPRHLVRRRGQEARLRCSPMKGHSHVYWYRQLPEEGLKFMVYLQKENIIDESGMPKERFSAEFPKEGPSILRIQQVVRGDSAAYFCASSPPGTGNEKLFFGSGTQLSVL.

CDR3 in amino acids: CASSYSRDNYGYTF. DNA for the CDR3: TGTGCCAGCAGTTACTCGCGGGATAACTATGGCTACACCTTC. The gene calls are TRBV6-5 and TRBJ1-2; no clear D gene. The CDR3 is 14 residues long. Germline assignment: CDR1 MNHEY and CDR2 SVGAGI. V gave up 0 bases and J gave up 1 base, with 6 bases separating them.